This TCR beta chain appears in the sequencing data of a study of T cells in Graves' hyperthyroidism and ophthalmopathy. There were TCR beta CDR3 regions amplified from RNA transcripts. An initial round of RT-PCR targeting the TCR CDR3 relied on the HTBI primer set. Using its own MiXCR run on the multiplex PCR reads, TCRdb lists one record per CDR3 protein. The profile shows fewer than 550,000 distinct CDR3 sequences, 15% to 19% of them singletons. This clonotype was observed a handful of times. V lost 3 bases and J lost 6, with 10 bases in between. Germline CDR1 SGDLS, CDR2 YYNGEE. The CDR3 runs to 13 residues.

The chain employs TRBV9 and TRBJ1-5, with D unresolved. This sequence originates from a woman aged 18-35 years with Graves' hyperthyroidism. Sequencing used blood. DNA of the CDR3: TGTGCCAGCAGCGGCGGTGATAGTCAGCCCCAGCATTTT. Protein sequence: CASSGGDSQPQHF. Full variable domain (missing parts from reference TRBV9 and TRBJ1-5): DSGVTQTPKHLITATGQRVTLRCSPRSGDLSVYWYQQSLDQGLQFLIQYYNGEERAKGNILERFSAQQFPDLHSELNLSSLELGDSALYFCASSGGDSQPQHFGDGTRLSIL.